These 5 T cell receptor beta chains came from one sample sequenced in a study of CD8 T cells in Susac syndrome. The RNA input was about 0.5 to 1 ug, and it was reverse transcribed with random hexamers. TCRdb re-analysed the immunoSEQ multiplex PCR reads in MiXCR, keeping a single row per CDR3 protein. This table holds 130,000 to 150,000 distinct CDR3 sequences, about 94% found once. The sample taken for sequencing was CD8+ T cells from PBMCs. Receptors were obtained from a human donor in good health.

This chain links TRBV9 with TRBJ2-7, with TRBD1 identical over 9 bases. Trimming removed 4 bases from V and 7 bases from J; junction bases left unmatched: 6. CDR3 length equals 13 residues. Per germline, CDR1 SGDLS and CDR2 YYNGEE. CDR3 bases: TGTGCCAGCAGCCCCGGACAGGGGTGGGAGCAGTACTTC. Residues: CASSPGQGWEQYF.

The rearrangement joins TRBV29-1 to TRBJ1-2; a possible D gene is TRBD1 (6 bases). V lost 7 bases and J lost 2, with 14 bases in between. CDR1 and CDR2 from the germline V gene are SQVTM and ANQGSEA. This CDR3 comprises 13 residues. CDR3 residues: CSDRDKYNYGYTF. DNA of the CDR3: TGCAGCGATCGGGACAAATACAACTATGGCTACACCTTC.

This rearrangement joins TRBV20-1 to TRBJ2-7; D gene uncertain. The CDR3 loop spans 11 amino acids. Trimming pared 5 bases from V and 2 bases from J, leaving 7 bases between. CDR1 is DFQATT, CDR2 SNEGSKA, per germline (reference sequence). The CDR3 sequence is CSAPTAYEQYF. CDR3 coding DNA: TGCAGTGCTCCAACAGCCTACGAGCAGTACTTC.

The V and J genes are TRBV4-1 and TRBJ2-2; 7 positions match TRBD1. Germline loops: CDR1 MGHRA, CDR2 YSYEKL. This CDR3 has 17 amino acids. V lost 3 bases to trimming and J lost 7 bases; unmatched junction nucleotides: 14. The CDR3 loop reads CASSQPKTGMVDGELFF. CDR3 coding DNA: TGCGCCAGCAGCCAGCCTAAGACAGGGATGGTTGACGGGGAGCTGTTTTTT.

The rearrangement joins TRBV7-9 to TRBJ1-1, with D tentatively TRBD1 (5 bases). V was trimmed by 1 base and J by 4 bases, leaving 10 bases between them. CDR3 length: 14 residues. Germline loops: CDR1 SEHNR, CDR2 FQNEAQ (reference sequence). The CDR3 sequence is CASSLVLGGTEAFF. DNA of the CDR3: TGTGCCAGCAGCTTAGTTCTGGGGGGCACTGAAGCTTTCTTT.